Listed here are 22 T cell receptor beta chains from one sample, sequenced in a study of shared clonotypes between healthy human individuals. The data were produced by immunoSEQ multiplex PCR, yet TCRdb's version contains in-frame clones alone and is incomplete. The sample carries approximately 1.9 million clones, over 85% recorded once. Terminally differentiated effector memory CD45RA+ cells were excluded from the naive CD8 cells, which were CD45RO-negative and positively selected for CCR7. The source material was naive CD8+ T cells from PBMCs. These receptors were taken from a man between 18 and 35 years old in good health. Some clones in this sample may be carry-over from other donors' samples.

The CDR3 DNA reads as TGTGCCAGCAGCGGGGCGGGACCGAACTCATATGGCTACACCTTC. Protein product: CASSGAGPNSYGYTF. The V call is TRBV9, the J call TRBJ1-2, with D maybe TRBD1 (5 bases). In germline, CDR1 is SGDLS, CDR2 YYNGEE. V lost 3 bases to trimming and J lost 5 bases, with 17 bases between them. CDR3 length: 15 amino acids.

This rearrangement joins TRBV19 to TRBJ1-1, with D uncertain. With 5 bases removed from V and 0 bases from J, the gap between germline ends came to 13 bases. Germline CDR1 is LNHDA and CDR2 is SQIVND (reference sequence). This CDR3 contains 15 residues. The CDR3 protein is CASSFRGGLNTEAFF. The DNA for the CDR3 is TGTGCCAGTAGTTTCCGCGGCGGATTGAACACTGAAGCTTTCTTT.

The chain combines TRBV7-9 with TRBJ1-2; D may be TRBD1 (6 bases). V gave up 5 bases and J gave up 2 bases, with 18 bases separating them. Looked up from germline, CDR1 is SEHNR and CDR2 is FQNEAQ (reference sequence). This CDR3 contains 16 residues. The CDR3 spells CASSHLQGSGNYGYTF. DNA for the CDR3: TGTGCCAGCAGCCACCTACAGGGTAGTGGGAACTATGGCTACACCTTC.

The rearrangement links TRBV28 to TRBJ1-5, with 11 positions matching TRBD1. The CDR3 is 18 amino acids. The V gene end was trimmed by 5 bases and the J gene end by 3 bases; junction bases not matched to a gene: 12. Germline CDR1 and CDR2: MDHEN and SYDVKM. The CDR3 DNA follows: TGTGCCAGCAGTCTAGACAGGACAGGGGGCTTGGTCAATCAGCCCCAGCATTTT. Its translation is CASSLDRTGGLVNQPQHF.

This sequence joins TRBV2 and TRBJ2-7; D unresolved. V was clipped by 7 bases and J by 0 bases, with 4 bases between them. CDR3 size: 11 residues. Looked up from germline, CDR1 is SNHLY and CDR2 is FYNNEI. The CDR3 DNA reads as TGTGCCAGCACCAACTCCTACGAGCAGTACTTC. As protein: CASTNSYEQYF.

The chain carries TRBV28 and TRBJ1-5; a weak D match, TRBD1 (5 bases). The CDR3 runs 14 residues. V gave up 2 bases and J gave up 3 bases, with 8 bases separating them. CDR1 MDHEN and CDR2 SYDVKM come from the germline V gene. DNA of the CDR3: TGTGCCAGCAGTTTAATAGGGGACAATCAGCCCCAGCATTTT. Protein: CASSLIGDNQPQHF.

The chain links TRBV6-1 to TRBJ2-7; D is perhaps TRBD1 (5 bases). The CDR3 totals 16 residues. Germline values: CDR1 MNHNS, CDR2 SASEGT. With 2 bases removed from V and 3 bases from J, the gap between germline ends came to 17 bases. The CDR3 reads CASSETPVRVGYEQYF. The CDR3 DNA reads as TGTGCCAGCAGTGAAACCCCGGTCAGGGTGGGCTACGAGCAGTACTTC.

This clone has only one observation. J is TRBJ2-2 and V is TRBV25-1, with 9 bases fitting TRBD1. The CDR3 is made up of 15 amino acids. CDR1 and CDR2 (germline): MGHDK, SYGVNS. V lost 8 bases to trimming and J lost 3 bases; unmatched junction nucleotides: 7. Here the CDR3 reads CASGRQGGHTGELFF. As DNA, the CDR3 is TGTGCCAGCGGAAGACAGGGGGGGCACACCGGGGAGCTGTTTTTT.

The CDR3 protein is CARTSDTGELFF. In DNA, the CDR3 is TGTGCCAGAACCTCGGACACCGGGGAGCTGTTTTTT. V and J are TRBV2 and TRBJ2-2; D gene ambiguous. This CDR3 is 12 amino acids long. CDR1 SNHLY and CDR2 FYNNEI come from the germline V gene. Trimming removed 9 bases at V and 3 bases at J, with 8 bases between.

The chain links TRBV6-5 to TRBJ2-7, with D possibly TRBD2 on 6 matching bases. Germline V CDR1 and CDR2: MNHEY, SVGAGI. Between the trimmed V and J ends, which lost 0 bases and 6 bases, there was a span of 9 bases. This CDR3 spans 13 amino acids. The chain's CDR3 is CASSYSGSFEQYF. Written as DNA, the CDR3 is TGTGCCAGCAGTTACTCCGGGAGCTTCGAGCAGTACTTC.

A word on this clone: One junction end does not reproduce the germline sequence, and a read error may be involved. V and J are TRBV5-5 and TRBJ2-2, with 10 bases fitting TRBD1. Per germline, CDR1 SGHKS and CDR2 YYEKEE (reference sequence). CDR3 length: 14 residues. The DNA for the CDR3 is TGTGCCAGCACCTTGGGGACAGGGGCCGGGGAGCTGTTTTTT. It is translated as CASTLGTGAGELFF.

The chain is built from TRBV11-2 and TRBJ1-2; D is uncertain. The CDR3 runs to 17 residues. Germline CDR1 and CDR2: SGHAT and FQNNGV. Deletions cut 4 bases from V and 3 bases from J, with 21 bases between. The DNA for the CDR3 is TGTGCCAGCAGCTCCGTTTACGCAGACCCGCGGGACTATGGCTACACCTTC. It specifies CASSSVYADPRDYGYTF. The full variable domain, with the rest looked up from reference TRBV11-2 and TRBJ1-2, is EAGVAQSPRYKIIEKRQSVAFWCNPISGHATLYWYQQILGQGPKLLIQFQNNGVVDDSQLPKDRFSAERLKGVDSTLKIQPAKLEDSAVYLCASSSVYADPRDYGYTFGSGTRLTVV.

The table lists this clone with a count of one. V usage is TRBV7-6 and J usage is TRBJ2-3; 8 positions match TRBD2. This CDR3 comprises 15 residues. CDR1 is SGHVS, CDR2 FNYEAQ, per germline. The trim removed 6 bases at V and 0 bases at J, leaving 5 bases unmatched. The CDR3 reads CASRVLAVSTDTQYF. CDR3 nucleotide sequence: TGTGCCAGCAGGGTACTAGCGGTTAGCACAGATACGCAGTATTTT.

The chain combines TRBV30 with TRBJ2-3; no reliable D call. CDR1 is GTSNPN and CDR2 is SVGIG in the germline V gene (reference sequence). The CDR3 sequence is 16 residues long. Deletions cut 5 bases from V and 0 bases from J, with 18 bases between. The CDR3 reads CAWDTSQPSSTDTQYF. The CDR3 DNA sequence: TGTGCCTGGGATACCTCCCAGCCATCCAGCACAGATACGCAGTATTTT.

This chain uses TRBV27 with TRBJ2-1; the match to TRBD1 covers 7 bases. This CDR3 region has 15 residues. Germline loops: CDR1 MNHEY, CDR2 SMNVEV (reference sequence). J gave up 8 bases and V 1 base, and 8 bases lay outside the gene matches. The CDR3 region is CASSLLGRGSDEQFF. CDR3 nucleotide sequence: TGTGCCAGCAGTTTATTAGGCAGGGGGTCGGATGAGCAGTTCTTC.

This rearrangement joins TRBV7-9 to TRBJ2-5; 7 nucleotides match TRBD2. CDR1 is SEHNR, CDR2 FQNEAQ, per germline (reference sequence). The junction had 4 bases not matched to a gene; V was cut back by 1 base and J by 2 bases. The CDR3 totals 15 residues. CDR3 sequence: CASSLVGSGQETQYF. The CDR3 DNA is TGTGCCAGCAGCTTAGTAGGTAGCGGGCAAGAGACCCAGTACTTC.

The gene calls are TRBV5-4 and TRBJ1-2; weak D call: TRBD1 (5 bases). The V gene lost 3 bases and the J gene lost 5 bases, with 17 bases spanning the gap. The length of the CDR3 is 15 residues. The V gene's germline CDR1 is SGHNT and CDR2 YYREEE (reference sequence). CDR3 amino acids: CASSWGLALIYGYTF. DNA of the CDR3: TGTGCCAGCAGCTGGGGCCTGGCCTTAATTTATGGCTACACCTTC.

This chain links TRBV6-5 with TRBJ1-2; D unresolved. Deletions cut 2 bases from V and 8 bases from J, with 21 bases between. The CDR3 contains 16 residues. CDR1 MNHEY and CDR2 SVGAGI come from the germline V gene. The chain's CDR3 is CASSYGSRSAKGGYTF. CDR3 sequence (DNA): TGTGCCAGCAGTTACGGGTCGAGGTCAGCGAAAGGGGGCTACACCTTC.

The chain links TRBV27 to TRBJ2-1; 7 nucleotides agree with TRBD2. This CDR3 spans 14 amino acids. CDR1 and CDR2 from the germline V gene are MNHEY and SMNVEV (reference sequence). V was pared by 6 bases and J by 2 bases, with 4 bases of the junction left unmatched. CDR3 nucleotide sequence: TGTGCCAGCAGCGGGAGGACCGCCTACAATGAGCAGTTCTTC. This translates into CASSGRTAYNEQFF.

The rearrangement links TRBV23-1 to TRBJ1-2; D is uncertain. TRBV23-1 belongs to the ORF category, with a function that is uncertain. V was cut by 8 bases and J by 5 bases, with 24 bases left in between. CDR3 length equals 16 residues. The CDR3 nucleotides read TGCGCCAGCCCCACGTACCCCCGACCCAGCAGGTATGGCTACACCTTC. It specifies CASPTYPRPSRYGYTF.

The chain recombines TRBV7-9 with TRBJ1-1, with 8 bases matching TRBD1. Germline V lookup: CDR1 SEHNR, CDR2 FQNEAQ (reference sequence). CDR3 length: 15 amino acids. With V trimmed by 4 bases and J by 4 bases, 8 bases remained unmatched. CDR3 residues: CASSSRTGLGTEAFF. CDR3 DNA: TGTGCCAGCAGCTCTCGGACAGGGTTGGGCACTGAAGCTTTCTTT. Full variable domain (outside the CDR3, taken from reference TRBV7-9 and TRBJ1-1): DTGVSQNPRHKITKRGQNVTFRCDPISEHNRLYWYRQTLGQGPEFLTYFQNEAQLEKSRLLSDRFSAERPKGSFSTLEIQRTEQGDSAMYLCASSSRTGLGTEAFFGQGTRLTVV.

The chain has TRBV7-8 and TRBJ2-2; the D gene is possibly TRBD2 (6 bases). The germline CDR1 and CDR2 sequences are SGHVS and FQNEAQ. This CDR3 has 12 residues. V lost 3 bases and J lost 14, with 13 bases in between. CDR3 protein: CASSFGRDSLFF. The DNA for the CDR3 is TGTGCCAGCAGCTTTGGGCGGGACTCTCTGTTTTTT.